This passage covers 9 T cell receptor beta chains from one sample sequenced in a study of beta chain features in type 1 diabetes. Study conclusions and caveats: For Type 1 diabetes patients, all four CD4+ subsets carried TCRB CDR3s that were moderately but significantly shorter.

Their specific antigens are unknown. Expressed TCRB transcripts were sequenced, since all the RNA that had been isolated was reverse transcribed. The data were produced by immunoSEQ multiplex PCR, yet TCRdb's version contains in-frame clones alone and is incomplete. The table has about 650,000 clones, roughly an eighth seen once. Sequencing input: naive CD4+ T cells from blood. The receptors were sampled from a man aged 25 to 45 with type 1 diabetes.

The genes are TRBV25-1 and TRBJ2-7, with D unclear. This CDR3 contains 12 residues. Deletions cut 6 bases from V and 3 bases from J, with 9 bases between. Germline-derived CDR1 and CDR2 are MGHDK and SYGVNS. CDR3 bases: TGTGCCAGCAGCCTAGGTGGCTACGAGCAGTACTTC. It specifies CASSLGGYEQYF.

This clone has a handful of counts. J is TRBJ2-3 and V is TRBV11-2, with 7 nucleotides matching TRBD2. The CDR3 covers 14 residues. V was clipped by 5 bases and J by 6 bases; unmatched bases: 8. Germline CDR1 SGHAT, CDR2 FQNNGV. This chain's CDR3 is CASSPGLVLDTQYF. CDR3 coding DNA: TGTGCCAGCAGCCCCGGACTAGTCTTGGATACGCAGTATTTT.

The chain employs TRBV5-1 and TRBJ1-2; 8 nucleotides line up with TRBD1. With V trimmed by 4 bases and J by 12 bases, 8 bases remained unmatched. This CDR3 region has 12 residues. Germline V gene lookup returns CDR1 SGHRS and CDR2 YFSETQ. The CDR3 sequence is CASSPEGTGDTF. CDR3 DNA: TGCGCCAGCAGCCCGGAAGGGACAGGCGACACCTTC. Complete variable domain (other parts from reference TRBV5-1 and TRBJ1-2): KAGVTQTPRYLIKTRGQQVTLSCSPISGHRSVSWYQQTPGQGLQFLFEYFSETQRNKGNFPGRFSGRQFSNSRSEMNVSTLELGDSALYLCASSPEGTGDTFGSGTRLTVV.

The chain employs TRBV2 and TRBJ1-5; no definite D call. Trimming stripped 5 bases from V and 5 bases from J, with 7 bases between. The germline gives CDR1 SNHLY, CDR2 FYNNEI. The CDR3 sequence is 12 residues long. For the CDR3, the DNA is TGTGCCAGCAGTTTCAGAGATCAGCCCCAGCATTTT. Protein product: CASSFRDQPQHF.

This clone was counted only a few times. The chain couples TRBV4-1 to TRBJ2-2, with D perhaps TRBD1 (7 bases). Germline lookup yields CDR1 MGHRA and CDR2 YSYEKL. This CDR3 is built from 17 residues. Deletions cut 4 bases from V and 0 bases from J, with 15 bases between. CDR3 nucleotides: TGCGCCAGCAGCCCAGGGGGGCGGGGCCCGAACACCGGGGAGCTGTTTTTT. Encoded protein: CASSPGGRGPNTGELFF.

V and J are TRBV5-1 and TRBJ2-2, with 7 bases fitting TRBD1. CDR1 SGHRS and CDR2 YFSETQ come from the germline V gene. There are 16 residues in the CDR3. The trim removed 0 bases at V and 2 bases at J, leaving 4 bases unmatched. The CDR3 protein is CASSLAPGGNTGELFF. The CDR3 nucleotides read TGCGCCAGCAGCTTGGCGCCAGGGGGAAACACCGGGGAGCTGTTTTTT.

The chain has TRBV9 and TRBJ2-2, with D possibly TRBD1 on 5 matching bases. The germline V and J ends were trimmed by 5 bases and 4 bases, with 9 bases remaining between them. Looked up from germline, CDR1 is SGDLS and CDR2 is YYNGEE. The CDR3 totals 13 residues. The CDR3 here is CASSGARTGELFF. The CDR3 coding sequence is TGTGCCAGCAGTGGGGCGCGCACCGGGGAGCTGTTTTTT.

This clone was counted between two and nine times. The J gene is TRBJ1-2, the V gene TRBV2; D is uncertain. CDR1 SNHLY and CDR2 FYNNEI come from the germline V gene. The CDR3 loop spans 14 amino acids. Between the trimmed V and J ends, which lost 2 bases and 8 bases, there was a span of 15 bases. CDR3 nucleotide sequence: TGTGCCAGCAGTGAACATTCGAGCGCGGTGGGCTACACCTTC. As protein: CASSEHSSAVGYTF. The entire variable domain, with the rest obtained from reference TRBV2 and TRBJ1-2, is as follows: EPEVTQTPSHQVTQMGQEVILRCVPISNHLYFYWYRQILGQKVEFLVSFYNNEISEKSEIFDDQFSVERPDGSNFTLKIRSTKLEDSAMYFCASSEHSSAVGYTFGSGTRLTVV.

The gene calls are TRBV5-1 and TRBJ1-2; no clear D gene. V was pared by 2 bases and J by 7 bases, with 12 bases between. CDR1 is SGHRS, CDR2 YFSETQ, per germline. The CDR3 sequence is 13 residues long. As DNA, the CDR3 is TGCGCCAGCAGCTTCACACAAGACACTGGCTACACCTTC. This encodes CASSFTQDTGYTF. Full variable domain (remainder filled in from reference TRBV5-1 and TRBJ1-2): KAGVTQTPRYLIKTRGQQVTLSCSPISGHRSVSWYQQTPGQGLQFLFEYFSETQRNKGNFPGRFSGRQFSNSRSEMNVSTLELGDSALYLCASSFTQDTGYTFGSGTRLTVV.